Shown below are 15 T cell receptor beta chains from a single sample sequenced in a study of identical twins. TCRdb redid the calling of the 5' RACE reads with MiXCR, one entry per CDR3 protein. The table shows 460,000 or so distinct CDR3 sequences, with around 14% occurring only once. These same data were also listed under a study on yellow fever vaccine responses in identical twins.

Sequenced material: CD4+ T cells sorted from blood. These receptor sequences come from a woman aged 18-30 years in good health.

The chain uses TRBV18 and TRBJ2-7; TRBD2 is a possible D gene (6 bases). Germline assignment: CDR1 KGHSH and CDR2 LQKENI. The CDR3 runs to 16 residues. The V end was cut by 2 bases, the J end by 2 bases, with 16 bases between. The CDR3 spells CASSPTRLASAYEQYF. CDR3 DNA: TGTGCCAGCTCACCAACGCGGCTAGCGTCCGCCTACGAGCAGTACTTC.

This rearrangement joins TRBV7-8 to TRBJ2-3, with 8 bases lining up with TRBD2. The CDR3 totals 17 residues. Germline loops: CDR1 SGHVS, CDR2 FQNEAQ. The junction had 11 bases not matched to a gene; V was cut back by 5 bases and J by 1 base. Here the CDR3 DNA reads TGTGCCAGCAGCCCCCGAGCCGGGAGGGCCCGCACAGATACGCAGTATTTT. This sequence encodes CASSPRAGRARTDTQYF.

The V call is TRBV6-1, the J call TRBJ2-7; D is unresolved. This CDR3 is built from 14 residues. V lost 6 bases, J lost 4 bases, and 16 bases lay in between. Looked up from germline, CDR1 is MNHNS and CDR2 is SASEGT. CDR3 nucleotide sequence: TGTGCCAGCAGCCTCTACGACGACATTTACGAGCAGTACTTC. This codes for CASSLYDDIYEQYF.

This clonotype was seen a few times. The rearrangement links TRBV5-1 to TRBJ2-1, with 9 bases identical to TRBD2. Germline CDR1 and CDR2: SGHRS and YFSETQ. The CDR3 is 16 amino acids. V was pared by 3 bases and J by 1 base, with 5 bases of the junction left unmatched. In DNA form, the CDR3 reads TGCGCCAGCAGCTATGATAGCGGGAGTTCCTACAATGAGCAGTTCTTC. Protein product: CASSYDSGSSYNEQFF.

The chain recombines TRBV6-5 with TRBJ2-1; TRBD2 aligns across 8 bases. Germline V CDR1 and CDR2: MNHEY, SVGAGI. With V trimmed by 4 bases and J by 3 bases, 8 bases remained unmatched. This CDR3 region has 16 residues. The CDR3 here is CASSSTRGVLYNEQFF. As DNA, the CDR3 is TGTGCCAGCAGTTCCACGCGGGGGGTCCTCTACAATGAGCAGTTCTTC.

The genes are TRBV10-1 and TRBJ2-2, with 7 positions matching TRBD2. This CDR3 is built from 15 residues. The V gene end was trimmed by 5 bases and the J gene end by 5 bases; junction bases not matched to a gene: 8. CDR1 is WNHNN and CDR2 is SYGVQD in the germline V gene (reference sequence). The CDR3 is CASSPGGTLTGELFF. The CDR3 DNA sequence: TGCGCCAGCAGTCCGGGGGGTACACTGACCGGGGAGCTGTTTTTT.

This clonotype was picked up many times. CDR3 DNA sequence: TGCAGCGTTTCGGACAGGAACACCGGGGAGCTGTTTTTT. It encodes CSVSDRNTGELFF. The rearrangement joins TRBV29-1 to TRBJ2-2; weak D call: TRBD1 (6 bases). Germline V lookup: CDR1 SQVTM, CDR2 ANQGSEA. With 5 bases removed from V and 1 base from J, the gap between germline ends came to 8 bases. The CDR3 spans 13 residues.

The chain recombines TRBV10-3 with TRBJ2-1, with 8 bases lining up with TRBD2. V was clipped by 8 bases and J by 10 bases; unmatched bases: 10. The CDR3 has 13 amino acids. The germline CDR1 and CDR2 sequences are ENHRY and SYGVKD. In DNA, the CDR3 is TGTGCCATCCACCCAGCGGGAGCAAACGAGCAGTTCTTC. It yields the protein CAIHPAGANEQFF.

This clonotype came up a few times. The rearrangement uses TRBV11-2 and TRBJ2-6; tentatively, D is TRBD1 (6 bases). Germline values: CDR1 SGHAT, CDR2 FQNNGV. This CDR3 region has 16 residues. Between the trimmed V and J ends, which lost 4 bases and 1 base, there was a span of 11 bases. The CDR3 bases are TGTGCCAGCAGCTCCATGACAGGATCTGGGGCCAACGTCCTGACTTTC. It encodes CASSSMTGSGANVLTF. The variable domain in full, completed from reference TRBV11-2 and TRBJ2-6, reads EAGVAQSPRYKIIEKRQSVAFWCNPISGHATLYWYQQILGQGPKLLIQFQNNGVVDDSQLPKDRFSAERLKGVDSTLKIQPAKLEDSAVYLCASSSMTGSGANVLTFGAGSRLTVL.

This clonotype occurred a few times. V usage is TRBV24-1 and J usage is TRBJ2-3, with D unclear. This CDR3 has 13 amino acids. The ends were cut back, 7 bases at V and 3 bases at J, with 10 bases in the middle. CDR1 and CDR2 from the germline V gene are KGHDR and SFDVKD. Here the CDR3 reads CATREEVTDTQYF. The CDR3, as DNA: TGTGCCACCAGGGAAGAGGTAACAGATACGCAGTATTTT.

The V call is TRBV12-3 or TRBV12-4, the J call TRBJ1-1, with 10 bases that match TRBD1. CDR3 length: 15 amino acids. Losses at the gene ends were 6 bases for V and 5 bases for J; bases not matched to a gene: 9. The chain's CDR3 is CASSLLDRGSTEAFF. The CDR3 DNA is TGTGCCAGCAGCTTGCTGGACAGGGGGTCAACTGAAGCTTTCTTT.

This rearrangement joins TRBV7-2 to TRBJ2-5; D might be TRBD1 (5 bases). Trimming took 4 bases from V and 7 from J, leaving 16 bases between them. The germline V gene encodes CDR1 SGHTA and CDR2 FQGNSA. The CDR3 has 14 amino acids. As DNA, the CDR3 is TGTGCCAGCAGCTCCCAAGTTGCCCAGGGGACCCAGTACTTC. This codes for CASSSQVAQGTQYF. Full variable domain (outside the CDR3, taken from reference TRBV7-2 and TRBJ2-5): GAGVSQSPSNKVTEKGKDVELRCDPISGHTALYWYRQSLGQGLEFLIYFQGNSAPDKSGLPSDRFSAERTGGSVSTLTIQRTQQEDSAVYLCASSSQVAQGTQYFGPGTRLLVL.

The chain has TRBV28 and TRBJ1-6; TRBD1 aligns across 9 bases. The length of the CDR3 is 15 residues. V shed 4 bases, J shed 10 bases, and the junction held 8 bases outside the gene matches. CDR1 MDHEN and CDR2 SYDVKM come from the germline V gene. The CDR3 protein is CASSYRDRVQSPLHF. CDR3 in DNA: TGTGCCAGCAGTTACCGGGACAGGGTACAATCACCCCTCCACTTT.

This clonotype was seen a handful of times. The V gene is TRBV10-3, the J gene TRBJ2-1; unclear D gene. The length of the CDR3 is 13 residues. Germline V CDR1 and CDR2: ENHRY, SYGVKD. The V end was cut by 0 bases, the J end by 9 bases, with 9 bases between. The CDR3 sequence is CAISESKSVEQFF. The CDR3 nucleotides read TGTGCCATCAGTGAGTCGAAGTCAGTTGAGCAGTTCTTC.

The chain is built from TRBV2 and TRBJ2-1; D may correspond to TRBD1 or TRBD2 (5 bases each). CDR1 and CDR2 (germline): SNHLY, FYNNEI. V lost 4 bases and J lost 8, with 18 bases in between. CDR3 size: 15 residues. CDR3 DNA: TGTGCCAGCAGTGCTGGGACCCGCGGAGAGGATGAGCAGTTCTTC. It yields the protein CASSAGTRGEDEQFF.